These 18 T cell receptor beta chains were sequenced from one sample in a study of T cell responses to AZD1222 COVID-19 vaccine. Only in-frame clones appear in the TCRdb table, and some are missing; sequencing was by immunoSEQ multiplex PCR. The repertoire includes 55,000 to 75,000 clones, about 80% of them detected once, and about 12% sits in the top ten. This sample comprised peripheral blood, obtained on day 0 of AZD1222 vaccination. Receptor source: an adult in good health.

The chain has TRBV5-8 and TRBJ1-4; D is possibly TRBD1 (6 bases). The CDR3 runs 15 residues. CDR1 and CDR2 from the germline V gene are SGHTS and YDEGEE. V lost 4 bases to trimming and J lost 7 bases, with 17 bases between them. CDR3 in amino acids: CASSRGEGEFEKLFF. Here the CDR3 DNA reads TGTGCCAGCAGCCGCGGGGAGGGGGAATTTGAAAAACTGTTTTTT.

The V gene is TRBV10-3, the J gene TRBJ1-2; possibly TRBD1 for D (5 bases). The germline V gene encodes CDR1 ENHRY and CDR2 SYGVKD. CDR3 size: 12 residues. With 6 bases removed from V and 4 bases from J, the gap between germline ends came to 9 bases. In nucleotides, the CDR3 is TGTGCCATCAGGGGGCTCGCCTATGGCTACACCTTC. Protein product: CAIRGLAYGYTF.

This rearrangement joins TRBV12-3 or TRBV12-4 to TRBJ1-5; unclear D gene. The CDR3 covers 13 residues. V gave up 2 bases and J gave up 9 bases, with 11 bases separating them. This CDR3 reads CASSLQFSRPQHF. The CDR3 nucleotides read TGTGCCAGCAGTTTACAGTTCTCTAGGCCCCAGCATTTT.

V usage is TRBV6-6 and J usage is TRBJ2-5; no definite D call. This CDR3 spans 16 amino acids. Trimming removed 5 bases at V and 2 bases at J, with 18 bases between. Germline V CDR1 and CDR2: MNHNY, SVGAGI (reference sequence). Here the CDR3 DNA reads TGTGCCAGCAGTACGGCGACCTGGGCCATACAAGAGACCCAGTACTTC. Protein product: CASSTATWAIQETQYF.

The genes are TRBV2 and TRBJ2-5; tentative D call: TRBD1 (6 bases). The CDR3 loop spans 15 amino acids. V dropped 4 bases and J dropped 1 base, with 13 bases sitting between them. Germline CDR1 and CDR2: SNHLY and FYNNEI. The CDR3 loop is CASSVWGRIQETQYF. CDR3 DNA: TGTGCCAGCAGTGTCTGGGGGCGGATCCAAGAGACCCAGTACTTC.

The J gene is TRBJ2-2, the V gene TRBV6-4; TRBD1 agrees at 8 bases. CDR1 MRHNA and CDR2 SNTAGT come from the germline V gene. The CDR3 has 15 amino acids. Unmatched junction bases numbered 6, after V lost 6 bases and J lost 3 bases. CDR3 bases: TGTGCCAGCAGACCCGGGACAGGAGACACCGGGGAGCTGTTTTTT. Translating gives CASRPGTGDTGELFF.

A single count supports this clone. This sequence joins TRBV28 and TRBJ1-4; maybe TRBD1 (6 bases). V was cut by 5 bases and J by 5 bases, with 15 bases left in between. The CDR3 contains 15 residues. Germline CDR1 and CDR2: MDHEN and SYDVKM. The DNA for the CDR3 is TGTGCCAGCAGTCGGGACAACTTCTCAAATGAAAAACTGTTTTTT. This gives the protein CASSRDNFSNEKLFF. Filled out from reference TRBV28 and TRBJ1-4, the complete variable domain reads DVKVTQSSRYLVKRTGEKVFLECVQDMDHENMFWYRQDPGLGLRLIYFSYDVKMKEKGDIPEGYSVSREKKERFSLILESASTNQTSMYLCASSRDNFSNEKLFFGSGTQLSVL.

The CDR3 DNA reads as TGTGCCAGCAGCTCCGCCGGGGTAGCGGCCTACACCTTC. Encoded protein: CASSSAGVAAYTF. The gene calls are TRBV7-2 and TRBJ1-2; D is unresolved. Germline V CDR1 and CDR2: SGHTA, FQGNSA. The CDR3 is 13 residues long. The ends were cut back, 4 bases at V and 10 bases at J, with 16 bases in the middle.

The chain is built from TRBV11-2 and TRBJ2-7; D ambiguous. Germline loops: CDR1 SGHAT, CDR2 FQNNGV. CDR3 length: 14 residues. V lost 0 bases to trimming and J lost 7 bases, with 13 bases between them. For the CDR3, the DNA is TGTGCCAGCAGCTTAGAGCGCGTGAATATAGAGCAGTACTTC. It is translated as CASSLERVNIEQYF.

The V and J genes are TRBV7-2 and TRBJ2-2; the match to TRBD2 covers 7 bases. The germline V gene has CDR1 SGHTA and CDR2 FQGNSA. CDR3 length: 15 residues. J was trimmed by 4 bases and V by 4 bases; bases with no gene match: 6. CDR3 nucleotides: TGTGCCAGCAGCTACATGACTAGCAGCACCGGGGAGCTGTTTTTT. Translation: CASSYMTSSTGELFF.

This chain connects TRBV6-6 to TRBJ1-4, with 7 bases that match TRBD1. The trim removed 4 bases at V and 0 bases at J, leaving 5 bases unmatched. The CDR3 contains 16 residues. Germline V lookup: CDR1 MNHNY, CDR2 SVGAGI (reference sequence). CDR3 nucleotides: TGTGCCAGCAGTTCGGGACAGCCTGCAACTAATGAAAAACTGTTTTTT. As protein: CASSSGQPATNEKLFF.

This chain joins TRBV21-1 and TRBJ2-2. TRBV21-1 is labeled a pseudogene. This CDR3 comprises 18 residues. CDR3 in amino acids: CASSKRQPPGRSTGELFF. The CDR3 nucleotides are TGTGCCAGCAGCAAAAGGCAGCCACCGGGCAGGAGCACCGGGGAGCTGTTTTTT.

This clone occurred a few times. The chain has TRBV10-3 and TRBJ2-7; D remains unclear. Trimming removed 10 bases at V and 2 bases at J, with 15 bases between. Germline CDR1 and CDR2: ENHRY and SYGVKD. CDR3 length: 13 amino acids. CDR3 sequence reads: CATLSSSTYEQYF. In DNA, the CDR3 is TGTGCCACCTTAAGTAGTTCGACCTACGAGCAGTACTTC.

CDR3 bases: TGTGCCAGCAGCCCAATACACAGCACAGATACGCAGTATTTT. It specifies CASSPIHSTDTQYF. The rearrangement uses TRBV5-4 and TRBJ2-3; no clear D gene. The CDR3 is made up of 14 amino acids. V lost 4 bases and J 0 bases, leaving 9 bases between the germline ends. Per germline, CDR1 SGHNT and CDR2 YYREEE (reference sequence).

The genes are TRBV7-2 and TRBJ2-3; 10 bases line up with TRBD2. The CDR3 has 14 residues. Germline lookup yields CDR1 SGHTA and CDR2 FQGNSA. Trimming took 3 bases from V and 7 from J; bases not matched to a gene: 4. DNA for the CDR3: TGTGCCAGCAGCTTGAGCGGGGGGGCAAATACGCAGTATTTT. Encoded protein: CASSLSGGANTQYF.

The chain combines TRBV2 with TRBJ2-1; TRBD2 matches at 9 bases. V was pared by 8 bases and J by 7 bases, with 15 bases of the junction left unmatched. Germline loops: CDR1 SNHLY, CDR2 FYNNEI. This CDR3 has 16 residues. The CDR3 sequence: CASQLSYAGGRNEQFF. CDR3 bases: TGTGCCAGCCAACTCTCATACGCGGGGGGGAGGAATGAGCAGTTCTTC.

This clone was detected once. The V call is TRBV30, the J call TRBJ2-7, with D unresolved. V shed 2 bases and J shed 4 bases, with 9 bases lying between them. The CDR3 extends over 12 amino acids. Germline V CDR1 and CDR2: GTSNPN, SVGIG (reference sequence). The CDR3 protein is CAWSLYSYEQYF. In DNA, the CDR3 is TGTGCCTGGAGTCTTTATAGTTACGAGCAGTACTTC.

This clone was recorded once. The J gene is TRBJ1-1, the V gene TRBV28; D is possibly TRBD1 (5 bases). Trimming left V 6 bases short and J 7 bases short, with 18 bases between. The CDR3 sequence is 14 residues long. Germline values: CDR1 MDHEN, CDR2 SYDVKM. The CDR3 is CASSGGSLWIEAFF. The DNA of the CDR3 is TGTGCCAGCAGCGGGGGTTCGCTCTGGATTGAAGCTTTCTTT. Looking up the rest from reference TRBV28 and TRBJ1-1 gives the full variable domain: DVKVTQSSRYLVKRTGEKVFLECVQDMDHENMFWYRQDPGLGLRLIYFSYDVKMKEKGDIPEGYSVSREKKERFSLILESASTNQTSMYLCASSGGSLWIEAFFGQGTRLTVV.